The clone carrying this T cell receptor (beta chain) showed up many times. Its matching antigen is unknown. This sample was included in a study of T-cell reconstitution after alpha-beta-depleted transplantation in children. Findings of the study overall: Several hundred expanded graft clones reportedly were the source of alpha-beta T cells about two months after transplant. In some patients, recipient T cells and intrathymic progenitors surviving conditioning explained high day-60 diversity. By one year post-transplant, T-cell counts and diversity largely arose from T cells that were newly produced.

CDR1 and CDR2 from the germline V gene are SGHAT and FQNNGV. This CDR3 is 15 amino acids long. The J segment lost 4 bases and the V segment lost 1 base, leaving 3 bases of the junction unmatched. The library targeted TCRbeta and was prepared with unique molecular identifiers. TCRdb re-called the PCR reads with MiXCR, one entry per CDR3 protein. This table holds roughly 6,700 distinct CDR3 sequences, approximately 16% found once. The V gene is TRBV11-2, the J gene TRBJ2-3, with 9 positions matching TRBD2. Sequenced here: PBMCs, sampled before TCRalphabeta/CD19-depleted stem cell transplant. The clonotype comes from a boy younger than 10 with acute lymphoblastic leukemia, due to receive a stem cell transplant. The CDR3 DNA is TGTGCCAGCAGCTTAGGCGGGGGGGCCGCAGATACGCAGTATTTT. Translating gives CASSLGGGAADTQYF.